This T cell receptor (beta chain) is from a study of monozygotic twins with inflammatory bowel disease. From its re-call of the 5' RACE reads, TCRdb lists each CDR3 protein once, without DNA. Its table records 300,000 to 400,000 distinct CDR3 sequences. The CDR3 is 14 amino acids. Germline V CDR1 and CDR2: SGDLS, YYNGEE. The TCR was taken from a human donor with ulcerative colitis or Crohn's disease, or a healthy co-twin of an affected twin (not recorded which). V gene TRBV9 combines with J gene TRBJ2-3; the D call of TRBD2 rests on TCRdb alone, since no DNA is present to check it. Sequenced: blood. The CDR3 sequence is CASSASDGRGTQYF.